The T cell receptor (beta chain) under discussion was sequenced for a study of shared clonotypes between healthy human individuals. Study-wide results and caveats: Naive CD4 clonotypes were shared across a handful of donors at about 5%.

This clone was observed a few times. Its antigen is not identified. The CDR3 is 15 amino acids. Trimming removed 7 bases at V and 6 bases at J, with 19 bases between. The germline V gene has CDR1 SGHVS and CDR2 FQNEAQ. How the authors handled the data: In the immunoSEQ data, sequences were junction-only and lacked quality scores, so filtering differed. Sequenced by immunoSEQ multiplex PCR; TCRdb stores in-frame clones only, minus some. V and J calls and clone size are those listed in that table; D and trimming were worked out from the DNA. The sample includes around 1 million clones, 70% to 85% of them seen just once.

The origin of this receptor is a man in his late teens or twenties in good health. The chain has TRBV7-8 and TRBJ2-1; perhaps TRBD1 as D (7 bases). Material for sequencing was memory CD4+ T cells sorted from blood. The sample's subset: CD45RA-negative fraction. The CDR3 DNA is TGTGCCAGCACCCCGAGGGGGCGGGACCGCAATGAGCAGTTCTTC. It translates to CASTPRGRDRNEQFF.